This TCR beta chain was observed in a study of cytomegalovirus exposure and HLA in healthy donors. Both 60 Vbeta primers and 13 Jbeta primers went into the PCR. Measured with immunoSEQ multiplex PCR; TCRdb has only the in-frame clones, and not every one. The sample has about 180,000 clones; roughly 80% are singletons. Per the germline V gene, CDR1 is ENHRY and CDR2 is SYGVKD. This CDR3 has 16 residues. Trimming removed 4 bases from V and 6 bases from J, with 19 bases in between. Specimen: PBMCs. The origin of this receptor is a woman aged 50 to 65 in good health and CMV-seronegative. V and J are TRBV10-3 and TRBJ2-1; D unresolved. The CDR3: CAISGILGVFGNEQFF. In DNA, the CDR3 is TGTGCCATCAGTGGGATTCTAGGTGTGTTCGGCAATGAGCAGTTCTTC.